A selection of T cell receptor beta chains follows, all from one sample in a study of blood T cells in healthy people across ages. Each CDR3 protein is one row after TCRdb ran MiXCR on the 5' RACE reads. The table lists fewer than 900,000 distinct CDR3 sequences, 43% of them singletons. Material for sequencing was blood. The origin of the receptors is a woman aged 60 to 75 in good health. Both conserved end residues are part of each CDR3. The D gene is left open where the match is weak. Clone size is shown for a subset of rows, as once, few, many or a class of expanded clone.

d_call	v_call	clone_size	j_call	cdr3_aa	cdr3_nt
TRBD2	TRBV3-1	.	TRBJ2-5	CASSLGTRSYQETQYF	TGTGCCAGCAGCCTTGGGACTAGATCCTACCAAGAGACCCAGTACTTC
.	TRBV2	.	TRBJ2-1	CTSTLQHNEQFF	TGTACCAGCACCTTACAGCACAATGAGCAGTTCTTC
.	TRBV29-1	.	TRBJ2-6	CSVEDRVLSGANVLTF	TGCAGCGTTGAAGACAGGGTTCTCTCTGGGGCCAACGTCCTGACTTTC
.	TRBV7-9	few	TRBJ2-5	CASSSDKKETQYF	TGTGCCAGCAGCTCAGACAAAAAAGAGACCCAGTACTTC
.	TRBV5-5	.	TRBJ2-7	CASSADWGRAYEQYF	TGTGCCAGCAGCGCGGATTGGGGCCGCGCCTACGAGCAGTACTTC
TRBD1	TRBV29-1	many	TRBJ2-1	CSVAGTGLSEQFF	TGCAGCGTTGCCGGGACAGGGTTGTCGGAGCAGTTCTTC
.	TRBV5-1	many	TRBJ2-5	CASSPDWGASETQYF	TGCGCCAGCAGCCCGGATTGGGGGGCGTCAGAGACCCAGTACTTC
.	TRBV2	few	TRBJ1-4	CASSVGNGRNEKLFF	TGTGCCAGCAGTGTAGGGAACGGGCGGAATGAAAAACTGTTTTTT
TRBD1	TRBV12-3/TRBV12-4	few	TRBJ2-1	CASRDRNNEQFF	TGTGCCAGCAGGGACAGGAACAATGAGCAGTTCTTC
TRBD2	TRBV20-1	.	TRBJ2-5	CSALIAGGPQETQYF	TGCAGTGCACTGATTGCGGGAGGGCCCCAAGAGACCCAGTACTTC
TRBD2	TRBV4-3	.	TRBJ2-5	CARSQGGTSLTYQETQYF	TGCGCCAGAAGCCAGGGTGGGACTAGTCTCACGTACCAAGAGACCCAGTACTTC
.	TRBV12-3/TRBV12-4	few	TRBJ2-6	CASSWLGQPSGANVLTF	TGTGCCAGCAGTTGGTTAGGACAGCCATCTGGGGCCAACGTCCTGACTTTC
.	TRBV11-2	many	TRBJ2-5	CASSELGGVGPETQYF	TGTGCCAGCAGCGAGCTAGGGGGAGTGGGGCCAGAGACCCAGTACTTC
.	TRBV12-3/TRBV12-4	many	TRBJ1-2	CASSPVNYGYTF	TGTGCCAGCAGTCCTGTTAACTATGGCTACACCTTC
.	TRBV20-1	.	TRBJ1-4	CSAPSLRDEKLFF	TGCAGTGCCCCCAGCCTGAGGGATGAAAAACTGTTTTTT
.	TRBV27	few	TRBJ2-7	CASSGVNEQYF	TGTGCCAGCAGTGGGGTCAATGAGCAGTACTTC
TRBD1	TRBV20-1	.	TRBJ1-6	CSARPRTGSGSSPLHF	TGCAGTGCTAGACCCCGGACAGGGTCGGGGAGTTCACCCCTCCACTTT
.	TRBV28	few	TRBJ1-5	CASITGGQPQHF	TGTGCCAGCATCACGGGAGGGCAGCCCCAGCATTTT
.	TRBV5-1	.	TRBJ2-6	CASSFRNSGANVLTF	TGCGCCAGCAGCTTCAGAAACTCTGGGGCCAACGTCCTGACTTTC
.	TRBV5-1	.	TRBJ1-1	CASSSYRVDTEAFF	TGCGCCAGCAGCTCGTACAGGGTGGACACTGAAGCTTTCTTT
.	TRBV7-9	.	TRBJ1-1	CASSLVPDMNTEAFF	TGTGCCAGCAGCTTAGTTCCGGATATGAACACTGAAGCTTTCTTT
TRBD1	TRBV27	few	TRBJ2-1	CASSFSPGQEQFF	TGTGCCAGCAGTTTCTCCCCGGGACAGGAGCAGTTCTTC
.	TRBV3-1	few	TRBJ2-5	CASSQSFGGTTEETQYF	TGTGCCAGCAGCCAGAGCTTCGGTGGGACCACAGAAGAGACCCAGTACTTC
.	TRBV5-1	.	TRBJ2-1	CASSVNSGAWNEQFF	TGCGCCAGCAGCGTGAATAGCGGAGCGTGGAATGAGCAGTTCTTC
.	TRBV7-3	.	TRBJ2-3	CASSSQALSTDTQYF	TGTGCCAGCAGCTCCCAGGCCCTTAGCACAGATACGCAGTATTTT
.	TRBV27	.	TRBJ1-2	CASSKGGRYGYTF	TGTGCCAGCAGCAAAGGGGGTCGCTATGGCTACACCTTC
.	TRBV11-2	few	TRBJ1-4	CASRRDAATNEKLFF	TGTGCCAGCAGGAGGGACGCCGCAACTAATGAAAAACTGTTTTTT
.	TRBV4-2	.	TRBJ1-4	CASSQGRSSTNEKLFF	TGTGCCAGCAGCCAAGGTCGGTCTTCAACTAATGAAAAACTGTTTTTT
TRBD1	TRBV29-1	few	TRBJ1-4	CSVRDRVGEKLFF	TGCAGCGTTCGGGACAGGGTTGGGGAAAAACTGTTTTTT
.	TRBV27	.	TRBJ2-7	CASSAEDRPYEQYF	TGTGCCAGCAGTGCTGAAGATAGACCCTACGAGCAGTACTTC
TRBD2	TRBV4-3	few	TRBJ2-1	CASSPRLAGGPLSSYNEQFF	TGCGCCAGCAGCCCCCGACTAGCGGGAGGCCCCCTTAGCTCCTACAATGAGCAGTTCTTC
.	TRBV20-1	once	TRBJ1-5	CSVVSSGQPQHF	TGCAGTGTTGTCAGTTCTGGGCAGCCCCAGCATTTT
TRBD1	TRBV20-1	.	TRBJ1-6	CSVPPMTGGSNSPLHF	TGCAGTGTCCCTCCGATGACAGGGGGTTCTAATTCACCCCTCCACTTT
.	TRBV5-1	.	TRBJ1-2	CASGGGGYGCTF	TGCGCCAGCGGCGGTGGGGGCTATGGCTGCACCTTC
.	TRBV20-1	.	TRBJ2-1	CSAPPYNDEQFF	TGCAGTGCTCCTCCCTATAATGATGAGCAGTTCTTC
.	TRBV12-3/TRBV12-4	.	TRBJ1-2	CASSLAGGVANYGYTF	TGTGCCAGCAGTTTAGCGGGAGGGGTAGCTAACTATGGCTACACCTTC
.	TRBV18	.	TRBJ2-1	CASSDLRDTWHFSYNEQFF	TGTGCCAGCTCAGATCTCCGGGACACATGGCACTTTTCCTACAATGAGCAGTTCTTC
TRBD2	TRBV20-1	.	TRBJ2-5	CSAPVGGSFETQYF	TGCAGTGCTCCCGTGGGCGGGAGTTTCGAGACCCAGTACTTC
.	TRBV28	few	TRBJ2-1	CASSGHTLNEQFF	TGTGCCAGCAGTGGGCATACGTTGAATGAGCAGTTCTTC
TRBD1	TRBV15	many	TRBJ2-3	CATSVDRGVDTQYF	TGTGCCACCAGCGTTGACAGGGGGGTAGATACGCAGTATTTT
.	TRBV21-1	.	TRBJ1-4	CASRRQKTSGVGPNEKLFF	TGTGCCAGCAGGAGACAGAAAACAAGCGGGGTGGGCCCTAATGAAAAACTGTTTTTT
.	TRBV5-6	many	TRBJ1-2	CASSRTGSGYTF	TGTGCCAGCAGCCGAACAGGGAGTGGCTACACCTTC
.	TRBV27	few	TRBJ2-3	CASRPQGDYTADTQYF	TGTGCCAGCAGACCCCAGGGGGACTATACGGCAGATACGCAGTATTTT
TRBD2	TRBV6-5	few	TRBJ2-1	CASSAGTSGRGGQFF	TGTGCCAGCAGTGCCGGGACTAGCGGGAGGGGAGGGCAGTTCTTC
.	TRBV20-1	few	TRBJ2-7	CSARGEYEQYF	TGCAGTGCGAGGGGGGAATACGAGCAGTACTTC
.	TRBV28	.	TRBJ2-5	CASSLYFEIQYF	TGTGCCAGCAGTTTATATTTCGAGATCCAGTACTTC
TRBD2	TRBV20-1	.	TRBJ2-4	CSARKEGASGRSIQYF	TGCAGTGCTAGGAAAGAAGGGGCTAGCGGGAGGAGCATTCAGTACTTC
.	TRBV10-3	.	TRBJ2-6	CAISERASEANVLTF	TGTGCCATCAGTGAGAGGGCCTCTGAGGCCAACGTCCTGACTTTC
TRBD1	TRBV7-9	few	TRBJ2-7	CASSLKGTGVSYEQYF	TGTGCCAGCAGCTTAAAAGGGACAGGCGTCTCCTACGAGCAGTACTTC
.	TRBV5-1	.	TRBJ2-1	CASSLTVAANNEQFF	TGCGCCAGCAGCTTGACTGTAGCGGCGAACAATGAGCAGTTCTTC
TRBD1	TRBV18	.	TRBJ1-2	CASDRGENYGYTF	TGTGCCAGCGACAGGGGGGAAAACTATGGCTACACCTTC
TRBD2	TRBV6-2/TRBV6-3	few	TRBJ2-3	CASSYGASGSTDTQYF	TGTGCCAGCAGTTACGGGGCTAGCGGGAGCACAGATACGCAGTATTTT
TRBD2	TRBV3-1	few	TRBJ2-5	CASSQISPSGETQYF	TGTGCCAGCAGCCAAATCAGCCCTAGCGGGGAGACCCAGTACTTC
.	TRBV2	.	TRBJ2-2	CASKGQANTGELFF	TGTGCCAGCAAAGGTCAGGCGAACACCGGGGAGCTGTTTTTT
.	TRBV29-1	few	TRBJ2-1	CSVGHPAVAYNEQFF	TGCAGCGTGGGGCACCCCGCAGTAGCCTACAATGAGCAGTTCTTC
.	TRBV9	few	TRBJ2-2	CASTKSRAENTGELFF	TGTGCCAGCACCAAAAGCCGAGCGGAGAACACCGGGGAGCTGTTTTTT
.	TRBV20-1	.	TRBJ1-6	CSARDLSQPNSPLHF	TGCAGTGCTAGAGATCTGAGCCAGCCTAATTCACCCCTCCACTTT
TRBD1	TRBV3-1	many	TRBJ2-3	CASSLEGTGGDTQYF	TGTGCCAGCAGCCTCGAAGGGACAGGGGGAGATACGCAGTATTTT
TRBD1	TRBV6-5	few	TRBJ2-7	CASSYAGTGVYEQYF	TGTGCCAGCAGTTACGCAGGGACAGGGGTTTACGAGCAGTACTTC
.	TRBV5-1	few	TRBJ1-1	CASSSHRDTEAFF	TGCGCCAGCAGCTCGCACCGGGACACTGAAGCTTTCTTT